What follows are 31 T cell receptor beta chains derived from one specimen sequenced in a study of response to subunit inactivated influenza vaccine. Via MiXCR, TCRdb re-called the RT-PCR reads, giving one row per CDR3 protein. This table has 400,000 to 650,000 distinct CDR3 sequences, about 7.2% appearing once. The source material was PBMCs from blood, sampled less than 30 months after vaccination. Receptors originate from a man aged 50 to 75 who received an inactivated influenza vaccine.

The gene calls are TRBV6-2 or TRBV6-3 and TRBJ1-1; TRBD1 might be the D (5 bases). This CDR3 has 15 amino acids. Trimming stripped 4 bases from V and 5 bases from J, with 17 bases between. Per the germline V gene, CDR1 is MNHEY and CDR2 is SVGEGT. This chain's CDR3 is CASSSRGDLRTEAFF. DNA for the CDR3: TGTGCCAGCAGTTCCCGGGGGGACCTGAGGACTGAAGCTTTCTTT.

This clonotype has ten or more counts. This sequence joins TRBV6-2 or TRBV6-3 and TRBJ2-3; tentative D call: TRBD2 (5 bases). V was clipped by 0 bases and J by 2 bases, with 12 bases between them. Per germline, CDR1 MNHEY and CDR2 SVGEGT. The CDR3 runs to 16 residues. CDR3 loop: CASSYSTWTPTDTQYF. CDR3 nucleotides: TGTGCCAGCAGTTACTCGACGTGGACTCCCACAGATACGCAGTATTTT.

V and J are TRBV20-1 and TRBJ2-1; 13 nucleotides match TRBD2. The V and J ends lost 0 bases and 9 bases, in that order; junction bases with no gene match: 5. Germline assignment: CDR1 DFQATT and CDR2 SNEGSKA (reference sequence). The CDR3 covers 15 residues. The CDR3 coding sequence is TGCAGTGCTAGAGAGCGGACTAGCGGGAGCCTTGAGCAGTTCTTC. It codes for CSARERTSGSLEQFF.

V and J are TRBV5-6 and TRBJ2-7; TRBD2 aligns across 7 bases. This CDR3 comprises 15 residues. V shed 2 bases, J shed 2 bases, and the junction held 7 bases outside the gene matches. Germline CDR1 is SGHDT and CDR2 is YYEEEE. In nucleotides, the CDR3 is TGTGCCAGCAGCTTTGGCCTAGGGACTACCTACGAGCAGTACTTC. Translated, it gives CASSFGLGTTYEQYF.

This clonotype was found many times. The rearrangement joins TRBV10-3 to TRBJ1-2; D remains unclear. The V and J ends lost 0 bases and 0 bases respectively, with 11 bases between them. This CDR3 region has 16 residues. The V gene's germline CDR1 is ENHRY and CDR2 SYGVKD. The chain's CDR3 is CAISESIDTTNYGYTF. DNA of the CDR3: TGTGCCATCAGTGAGTCAATTGACACGACTAACTATGGCTACACCTTC.

The V call is TRBV29-1, the J call TRBJ2-1; 8 bases map to TRBD2. CDR1 SQVTM and CDR2 ANQGSEA come from the germline V gene. The CDR3 has 15 amino acids. The V and J ends lost 1 base and 8 bases, in that order; junction bases with no gene match: 10. The CDR3 loop reads CSVEVQQAGDYEQFF. Written as DNA, the CDR3 is TGCAGCGTTGAAGTTCAGCAAGCGGGAGACTATGAGCAGTTCTTC.

This clonotype was observed many times. The CDR3 protein is CASRPGQGTEAFF. CDR3 nucleotide sequence: TGTGCCAGCAGACCGGGACAGGGGACTGAAGCTTTCTTT. The chain is built from TRBV28 and TRBJ1-1, with 10 bases lining up with TRBD1. Germline-derived CDR1 and CDR2 are MDHEN and SYDVKM. The CDR3 length is 13 residues. Losses at the gene ends were 6 bases for V and 5 bases for J; bases not matched to a gene: 3.

This chain uses TRBV28 with TRBJ2-7; 14 bases align to TRBD2. The CDR3 has 17 amino acids. Germline CDR1 and CDR2: MDHEN and SYDVKM. V gave up 2 bases and J gave up 4 bases; unmatched junction bases: 7. The CDR3 sequence: CASSLPLGTSGRYEQYF. The CDR3 DNA sequence: TGTGCCAGCAGTTTACCCCTGGGGACTAGCGGGAGATACGAGCAGTACTTC.

There are many counts of this clonotype. This sequence joins TRBV5-1 and TRBJ1-1; 12 bases map to TRBD1. V lost 0 bases, J lost 0 bases, and 6 bases stayed unmatched. The CDR3 sequence is 18 residues long. Germline V gives CDR1 SGHRS, CDR2 YFSETQ. The CDR3 nucleotides read TGCGCCAGCAGCTTGGGGACCGGGACAGGGGGCATGAACACTGAAGCTTTCTTT. Its protein product is CASSLGTGTGGMNTEAFF.

This clonotype has ten or more counts. The chain links TRBV12-3 or TRBV12-4 to TRBJ2-5; the match to TRBD1 covers 7 bases. The CDR3 is 12 residues long. Unmatched junction bases numbered 4, after V lost 6 bases and J lost 6 bases. Here the CDR3 DNA reads TGTGCCAGCAGCCGGGACAGCCAGACCCAGTACTTC. Amino acid sequence: CASSRDSQTQYF.

This clonotype occurred many times. This chain links TRBV3-1 with TRBJ1-1; no clear D gene. V dropped 6 bases and J dropped 5 bases, with 10 bases sitting between them. Germline V gene lookup returns CDR1 LGHDT and CDR2 YNNKEL (reference sequence). This CDR3 region has 12 residues. CDR3 sequence (DNA): TGTGCCAGCAGTCATATCGAAACTGAAGCTTTCTTT. Translation gives CASSHIETEAFF.

This clonotype was found a few times. The chain uses TRBV6-1 and TRBJ1-1; possibly TRBD1 for D (5 bases). The germline V gene has CDR1 MNHNS and CDR2 SASEGT. This CDR3 has 14 amino acids. V was clipped by 3 bases and J by 0 bases, with 8 bases between them. The CDR3 region is CASSDRAMNTEAFF. The CDR3 DNA is TGTGCCAGCAGTGACAGGGCCATGAACACTGAAGCTTTCTTT.

The table lists this clonotype with many counts. V usage is TRBV27 and J usage is TRBJ2-3; D may be TRBD2 (6 bases). Germline CDR1 is MNHEY and CDR2 is SMNVEV (reference sequence). The CDR3 is 14 residues long. V was trimmed by 8 bases and J by 4 bases, leaving 16 bases between them. The chain's CDR3 is CASGGLNRADTQYF. In DNA form, the CDR3 reads TGTGCCAGCGGGGGACTTAATAGGGCAGATACGCAGTATTTT.

This clonotype was picked up a small number of times. The rearrangement links TRBV24-1 to TRBJ1-5, with D hard to call. This CDR3 has 14 residues. V gave up 9 bases and J gave up 4 bases, with 15 bases separating them. Germline V gene data show CDR1 as KGHDR and CDR2 as SFDVKD. The CDR3: CATAGNQPNQPQHF. CDR3 sequence (DNA): TGTGCCACCGCCGGGAACCAACCTAATCAGCCCCAGCATTTT.

This clonotype was detected only a few times. CDR3: CASKLGHNEQFF. The CDR3, as DNA: TGTGCCAGCAAGTTGGGGCACAATGAGCAGTTCTTC. The V and J genes are TRBV7-9 and TRBJ2-1; D is possibly TRBD1 (5 bases). The germline V and J ends were trimmed by 7 bases and 5 bases, with 9 bases remaining between them. This CDR3 spans 12 amino acids. The germline V gene has CDR1 SEHNR and CDR2 FQNEAQ (reference sequence). Using reference TRBV7-9 and TRBJ2-1 for the parts outside the CDR3, the full variable domain is DTGVSQNPRHKITKRGQNVTFRCDPISEHNRLYWYRQTLGQGPEFLTYFQNEAQLEKSRLLSDRFSAERPKGSFSTLEIQRTEQGDSAMYLCASKLGHNEQFFGPGTRLTVL.

This rearrangement joins TRBV12-3 or TRBV12-4 to TRBJ1-5, with 11 nucleotides matching TRBD1. The CDR3 has 16 amino acids. V trimming: 3 bases; J trimming: 2 bases; junction bases outside the gene matches: 3. The CDR3 loop is CASSFGQGAGNQPQHF. For the CDR3, the DNA is TGTGCCAGCAGTTTCGGACAGGGGGCAGGCAATCAGCCCCAGCATTTT.

This clonotype showed up just a few times. V and J are TRBV5-1 and TRBJ1-2, with D possibly being TRBD1 (6 bases). Between the trimmed V and J ends, which lost 4 bases and 1 base, there was a span of 11 bases. The CDR3 runs 14 residues. Per the germline V gene, CDR1 is SGHRS and CDR2 is YFSETQ. The CDR3, as DNA: TGCGCCAGCAGCCGTGACAGGATTAACTATGGCTACACCTTC. It is translated as CASSRDRINYGYTF.

This clonotype was counted a few times. The CDR3 nucleotides are TGTGCCAGCTTACCTGGAACAGGGGGCTCAGATACGCAGTATTTT. Amino acid sequence: CASLPGTGGSDTQYF. The chain links TRBV18 to TRBJ2-3; 9 positions match TRBD1. The J segment lost 4 bases and the V segment lost 7 bases, leaving 9 bases of the junction unmatched. CDR1 and CDR2 (germline): KGHSH, LQKENI. This CDR3 is 15 amino acids long.

This clonotype was seen repeatedly, ten times or more. The V and J genes are TRBV29-1 and TRBJ2-7; 10 bases fit TRBD1. V was pared by 4 bases and J by 4 bases, with 4 bases of the junction left unmatched. Per the germline V gene, CDR1 is SQVTM and CDR2 is ANQGSEA. The CDR3 loop spans 13 amino acids. The CDR3 spells CSVVRDRGYEQYF. The CDR3 region has the DNA TGCAGCGTTGTCCGGGACAGGGGTTACGAGCAGTACTTC.

This clonotype was counted ten times or more. The chain employs TRBV29-1 and TRBJ2-1, with unresolved D. V was pared by 4 bases and J by 0 bases, with 10 bases between. The CDR3 contains 14 residues. Germline lookup yields CDR1 SQVTM and CDR2 ANQGSEA. The CDR3: CSVGEPNSYNEQFF. For the CDR3, the DNA is TGCAGCGTTGGAGAGCCTAACTCCTACAATGAGCAGTTCTTC.

This clonotype was observed at least ten times. The J gene is TRBJ2-5, the V gene TRBV11-2; D is uncertain. The CDR3 totals 15 residues. V lost 1 base to trimming and J lost 0 bases, with 9 bases between them. Germline lookup yields CDR1 SGHAT and CDR2 FQNNGV. The CDR3 coding sequence is TGTGCCAGCAGCTTAGTTAGGGCAGACCAAGAGACCCAGTACTTC. The encoded protein is CASSLVRADQETQYF. The full variable domain, completed using reference TRBV11-2 and TRBJ2-5, is EAGVAQSPRYKIIEKRQSVAFWCNPISGHATLYWYQQILGQGPKLLIQFQNNGVVDDSQLPKDRFSAERLKGVDSTLKIQPAKLEDSAVYLCASSLVRADQETQYFGPGTRLLVL.

At least ten counts were recorded for this clonotype. V is TRBV7-2 and J is TRBJ2-5; 11 bases are a match to TRBD2. This CDR3 has 16 amino acids. CDR1 and CDR2 from the germline V gene are SGHTA and FQGNSA. Trimming removed 5 bases from V and 4 bases from J; junction bases left unmatched: 9. The CDR3 reads CASSKTLAGGGETQYF. CDR3 coding DNA: TGTGCCAGCAGCAAAACCCTAGCGGGAGGAGGAGAGACCCAGTACTTC.

This clonotype has ten or more counts. This sequence joins TRBV6-2 or TRBV6-3 and TRBJ2-7; TRBD2 might be the D (5 bases). Germline CDR1 is MNHEY and CDR2 is SVGEGT. Trimming removed 6 bases at V and 2 bases at J, with 14 bases between. The CDR3 runs 14 residues. This CDR3 reads CASSGIAPTYEQYF. CDR3 nucleotide sequence: TGTGCCAGCAGCGGGATAGCGCCCACCTACGAGCAGTACTTC.

V gene TRBV5-1 combines with J gene TRBJ1-2; D remains unclear. V lost 0 bases and J 0 bases, leaving 12 bases between the germline ends. The CDR3 consists of 16 residues. Germline-derived CDR1 and CDR2 are SGHRS and YFSETQ. This CDR3 is CASSLVGSETNYGYTF. In DNA, the CDR3 is TGCGCCAGCAGCTTGGTCGGGTCGGAAACTAACTATGGCTACACCTTC.

This clonotype has more than one count but fewer than ten. The chain combines TRBV5-6 with TRBJ1-1, with D unclear. Deletions cut 2 bases from V and 0 bases from J, with 11 bases between. Germline V gene lookup returns CDR1 SGHDT and CDR2 YYEEEE. CDR3 size: 15 residues. For the CDR3, the DNA is TGTGCCAGCAGCTTTCCGGCGGGGATGAACACTGAAGCTTTCTTT. Translating gives CASSFPAGMNTEAFF.

This clonotype showed up many times. V and J are TRBV12-3 or TRBV12-4 and TRBJ2-1; D gene uncertain. The CDR3 runs 18 residues. With 5 bases removed from V and 0 bases from J, the gap between germline ends came to 20 bases. This chain's CDR3 is CASSHPRDTESSYNEQFF. In DNA form, the CDR3 reads TGTGCCAGCAGTCATCCCCGAGATACGGAAAGCTCCTACAATGAGCAGTTCTTC.

This clonotype occurred many times. The V call is TRBV27, the J call TRBJ2-4; D not certain. CDR1 and CDR2 from the germline V gene are MNHEY and SMNVEV (reference sequence). CDR3 length: 14 residues. V was cut by 0 bases and J by 0 bases, with 3 bases left in between. CDR3 DNA sequence: TGTGCCAGCAGTTTATCACTAGCCAAAAACATTCAGTACTTC. It translates to CASSLSLAKNIQYF.

This clonotype was seen ten or more times. V and J are TRBV14 and TRBJ2-5; TRBD1 is a possible D gene (6 bases). V lost 4 bases and J 0 bases, leaving 12 bases between the germline ends. The V gene's germline CDR1 is SGHDN and CDR2 FVKESK. The CDR3 covers 15 residues. The CDR3 reads CASSPLDRNQETQYF. CDR3 DNA: TGTGCCAGCAGCCCCCTGGACAGAAACCAAGAGACCCAGTACTTC.

In its sample, this clonotype was seen a few times. This chain connects TRBV27 to TRBJ2-7; TRBD1 agrees at 8 bases. V lost 6 bases to trimming and J lost 3 bases; unmatched junction nucleotides: 10. The germline V gene encodes CDR1 MNHEY and CDR2 SMNVEV (reference sequence). This CDR3 comprises 15 residues. In nucleotides, the CDR3 is TGTGCCAGCAGACCCGACAGGGGCGGATACTACGAGCAGTACTTC. This codes for CASRPDRGGYYEQYF.

This chain uses TRBV20-1 with TRBJ2-7; possibly TRBD1 for D (5 bases). Germline V lookup: CDR1 DFQATT, CDR2 SNEGSKA (reference sequence). Trimming took 3 bases from V and 6 from J, leaving 18 bases between them. The CDR3 contains 14 residues. CDR3 region: CSASIGVSAGEQYF. The CDR3 DNA reads TGCAGTGCTAGTATAGGGGTGTCAGCAGGCGAGCAGTACTTC.

This clonotype was observed a handful of times. The chain combines TRBV10-3 with TRBJ1-1, with 12 bases lining up with TRBD1. CDR3 size: 15 residues. Germline values: CDR1 ENHRY, CDR2 SYGVKD. The V segment lost 8 bases and the J segment 3 bases; nucleotides outside the gene matches: 7. The CDR3 reads CAIRGQGARDTEAFF. In DNA, the CDR3 is TGTGCCATCCGGGGACAGGGGGCACGGGACACTGAAGCTTTCTTT.